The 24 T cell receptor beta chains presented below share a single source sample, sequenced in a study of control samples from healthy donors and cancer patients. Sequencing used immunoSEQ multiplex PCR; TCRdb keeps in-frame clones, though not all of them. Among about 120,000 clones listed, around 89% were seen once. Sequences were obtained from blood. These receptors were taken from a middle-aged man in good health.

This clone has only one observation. CDR3: CASSTSGTGRLNVDGYTF. The CDR3, as DNA: TGCGCCAGCAGCACCTCCGGGACAGGGAGACTAAACGTAGATGGCTACACCTTC. The J gene is TRBJ1-2, the V gene TRBV5-1; 9 bases align to TRBD1. The CDR3 is made up of 18 amino acids. The trim removed 4 bases at V and 6 bases at J, leaving 19 bases unmatched. CDR1 is SGHRS and CDR2 is YFSETQ in the germline V gene.

CDR3 sequence reads: CASSLGGAEQFF. In DNA, the CDR3 is TGTGCCAGCAGCTTGGGAGGGGCTGAGCAGTTCTTC. This sequence joins TRBV5-6 and TRBJ2-1; D is perhaps TRBD1 or TRBD2 (5 bases each). Per germline, CDR1 SGHDT and CDR2 YYEEEE. This CDR3 spans 12 amino acids. V was shortened by 0 bases and J by 9 bases, with 7 bases between the two germline ends.

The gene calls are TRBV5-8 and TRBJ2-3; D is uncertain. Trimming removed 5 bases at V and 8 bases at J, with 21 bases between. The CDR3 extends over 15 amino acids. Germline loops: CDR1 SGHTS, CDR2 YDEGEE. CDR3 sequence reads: CASSFRLAELVTQYF. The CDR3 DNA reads TGTGCCAGCAGTTTCAGACTCGCCGAACTGGTTACGCAGTATTTT.

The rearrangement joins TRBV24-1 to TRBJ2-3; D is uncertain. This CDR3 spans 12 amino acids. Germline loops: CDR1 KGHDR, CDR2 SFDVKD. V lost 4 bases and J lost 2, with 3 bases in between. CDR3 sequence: CATSDPTDTQYF. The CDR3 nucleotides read TGTGCCACCAGTGACCCCACAGATACGCAGTATTTT.

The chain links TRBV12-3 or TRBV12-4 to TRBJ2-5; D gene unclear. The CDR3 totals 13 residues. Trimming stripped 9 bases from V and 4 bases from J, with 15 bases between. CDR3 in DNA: TGTGCCAGTTCGCCAGGTGTCGGAGAGACCCAGTACTTC. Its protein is CASSPGVGETQYF.

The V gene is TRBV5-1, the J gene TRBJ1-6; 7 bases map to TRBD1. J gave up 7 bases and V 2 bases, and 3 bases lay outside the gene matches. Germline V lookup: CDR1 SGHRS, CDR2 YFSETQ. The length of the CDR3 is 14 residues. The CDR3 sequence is CASSFEQGNSPLHF. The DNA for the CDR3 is TGCGCCAGCAGCTTTGAACAGGGGAATTCACCCCTCCACTTT.

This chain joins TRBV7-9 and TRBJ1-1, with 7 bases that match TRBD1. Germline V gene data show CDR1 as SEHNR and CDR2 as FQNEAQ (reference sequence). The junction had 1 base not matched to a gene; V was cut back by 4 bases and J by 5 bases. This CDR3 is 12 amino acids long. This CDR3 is CASSSRGTEAFF. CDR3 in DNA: TGTGCCAGCAGCTCCAGGGGGACTGAAGCTTTCTTT.

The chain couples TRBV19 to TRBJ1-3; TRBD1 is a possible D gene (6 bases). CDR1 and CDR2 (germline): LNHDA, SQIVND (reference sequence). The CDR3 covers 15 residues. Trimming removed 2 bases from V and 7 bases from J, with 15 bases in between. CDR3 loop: CASSIFRGLVNTIYF. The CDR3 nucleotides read TGTGCCAGTAGTATATTCAGGGGCCTAGTCAACACCATATATTTT.

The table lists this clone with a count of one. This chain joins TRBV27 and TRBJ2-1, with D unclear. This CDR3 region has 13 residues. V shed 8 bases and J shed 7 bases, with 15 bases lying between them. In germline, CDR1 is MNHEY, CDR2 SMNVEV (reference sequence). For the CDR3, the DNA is TGTGCCAGCGCTTTTACATGGTTGAATGAGCAGTTCTTC. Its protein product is CASAFTWLNEQFF.

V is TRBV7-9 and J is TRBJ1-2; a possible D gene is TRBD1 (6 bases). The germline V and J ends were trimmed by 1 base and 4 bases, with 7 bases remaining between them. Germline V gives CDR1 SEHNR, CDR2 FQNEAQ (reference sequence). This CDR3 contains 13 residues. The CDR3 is CASSLGTAYGYTF. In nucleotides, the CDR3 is TGTGCCAGCAGCTTAGGGACAGCCTATGGCTACACCTTC.

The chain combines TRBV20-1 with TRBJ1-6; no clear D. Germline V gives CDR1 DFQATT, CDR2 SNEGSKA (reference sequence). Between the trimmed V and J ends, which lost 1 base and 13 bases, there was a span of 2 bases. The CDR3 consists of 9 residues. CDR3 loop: CSARVPLHF. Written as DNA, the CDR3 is TGCAGTGCTAGAGTCCCCCTCCACTTT.

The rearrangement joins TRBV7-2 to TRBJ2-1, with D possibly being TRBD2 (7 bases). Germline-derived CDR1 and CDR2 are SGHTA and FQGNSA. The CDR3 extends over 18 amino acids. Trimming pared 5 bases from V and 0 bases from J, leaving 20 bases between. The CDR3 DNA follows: TGTGCCAGCAGCCCAGGTGGGGGGGCCGGGGCCTCCTACAATGAGCAGTTCTTC. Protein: CASSPGGGAGASYNEQFF.

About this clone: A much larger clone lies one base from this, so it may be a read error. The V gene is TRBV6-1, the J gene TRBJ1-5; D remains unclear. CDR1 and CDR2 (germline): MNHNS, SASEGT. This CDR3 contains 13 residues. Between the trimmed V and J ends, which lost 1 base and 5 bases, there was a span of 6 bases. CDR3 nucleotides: TGTGCCAGCAGTGAAGGACTTTATCAGCCCCAGCATTTT. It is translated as CASSEGLYQPQHF.

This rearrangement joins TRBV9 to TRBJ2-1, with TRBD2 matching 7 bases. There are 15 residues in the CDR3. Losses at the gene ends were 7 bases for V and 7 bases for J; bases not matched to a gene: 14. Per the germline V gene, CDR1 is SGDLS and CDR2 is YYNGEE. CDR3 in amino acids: CASSRTSILENEQFF. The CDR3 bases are TGTGCCAGCTCAAGGACTAGTATATTAGAGAATGAGCAGTTCTTC.

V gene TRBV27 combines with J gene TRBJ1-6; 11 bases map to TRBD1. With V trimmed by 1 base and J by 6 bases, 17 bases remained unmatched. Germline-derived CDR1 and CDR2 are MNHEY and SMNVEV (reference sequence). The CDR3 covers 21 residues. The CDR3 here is CASSLFRGRTGGRWGNSPLHF. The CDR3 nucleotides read TGTGCCAGCAGTTTATTTCGGGGGCGGACAGGGGGCAGGTGGGGTAATTCACCCCTCCACTTT.

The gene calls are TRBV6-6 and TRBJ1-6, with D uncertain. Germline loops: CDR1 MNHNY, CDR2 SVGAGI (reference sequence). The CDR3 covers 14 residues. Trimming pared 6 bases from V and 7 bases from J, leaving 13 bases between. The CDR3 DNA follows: TGTGCCAGCAGCGACGGGCGAGTGAATTCACCCCTCCACTTT. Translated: CASSDGRVNSPLHF.

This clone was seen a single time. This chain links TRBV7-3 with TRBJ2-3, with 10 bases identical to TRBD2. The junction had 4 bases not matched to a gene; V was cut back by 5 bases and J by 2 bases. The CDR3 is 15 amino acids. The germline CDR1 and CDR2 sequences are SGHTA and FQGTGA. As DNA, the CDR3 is TGTGCCAGCAGCATCAGCGGGGGGGCCACAGATACGCAGTATTTT. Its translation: CASSISGGATDTQYF. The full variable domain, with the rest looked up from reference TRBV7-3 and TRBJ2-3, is GAGVSQTPSNKVTEKGKYVELRCDPISGHTALYWYRQSLGQGPEFLIYFQGTGAADDSGLPNDRFFAVRPEGSVSTLKIQRTERGDSAVYLCASSISGGATDTQYFGPGTRLTVL.

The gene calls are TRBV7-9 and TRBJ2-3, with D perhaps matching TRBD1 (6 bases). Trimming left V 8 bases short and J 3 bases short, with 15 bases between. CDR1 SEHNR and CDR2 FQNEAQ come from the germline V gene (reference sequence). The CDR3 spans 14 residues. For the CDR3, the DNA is TGTGCCAGCCTCAGAGGGACACTGACAGATACGCAGTATTTT. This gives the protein CASLRGTLTDTQYF.

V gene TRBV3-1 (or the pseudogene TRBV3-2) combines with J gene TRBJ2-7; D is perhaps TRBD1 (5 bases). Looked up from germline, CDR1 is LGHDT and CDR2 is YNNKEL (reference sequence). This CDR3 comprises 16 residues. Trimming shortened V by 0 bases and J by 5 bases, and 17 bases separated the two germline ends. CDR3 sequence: CASSQDIRTLVDEQYF. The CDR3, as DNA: TGTGCCAGCAGCCAAGATATCAGGACATTGGTAGACGAGCAGTACTTC.

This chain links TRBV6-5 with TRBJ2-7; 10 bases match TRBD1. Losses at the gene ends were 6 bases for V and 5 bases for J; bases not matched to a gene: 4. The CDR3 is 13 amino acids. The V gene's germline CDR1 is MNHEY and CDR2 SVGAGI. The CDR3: CASRTGGGNEQYF. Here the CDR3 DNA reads TGTGCCAGCAGGACAGGGGGCGGGAACGAGCAGTACTTC.

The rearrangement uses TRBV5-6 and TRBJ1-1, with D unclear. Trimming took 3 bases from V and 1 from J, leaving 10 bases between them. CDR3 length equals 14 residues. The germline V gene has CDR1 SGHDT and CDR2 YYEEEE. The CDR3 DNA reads TGTGCCAGCAGCTCAATTTCAGAGAACACTGAAGCTTTCTTT. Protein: CASSSISENTEAFF.

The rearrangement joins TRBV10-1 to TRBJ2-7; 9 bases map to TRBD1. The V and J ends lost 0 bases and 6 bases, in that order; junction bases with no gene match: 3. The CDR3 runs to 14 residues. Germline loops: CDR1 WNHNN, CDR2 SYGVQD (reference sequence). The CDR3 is CASSESRTGVEQYF. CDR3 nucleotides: TGCGCCAGCAGTGAGTCCAGGACAGGGGTCGAGCAGTACTTC.

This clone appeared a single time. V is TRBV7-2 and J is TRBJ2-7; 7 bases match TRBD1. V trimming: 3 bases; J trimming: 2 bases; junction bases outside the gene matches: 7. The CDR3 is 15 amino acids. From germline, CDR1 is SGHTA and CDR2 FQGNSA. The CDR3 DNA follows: TGTGCCAGCAGCTTCTTTGCAGACAGGGCCTACGAGCAGTACTTC. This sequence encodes CASSFFADRAYEQYF.

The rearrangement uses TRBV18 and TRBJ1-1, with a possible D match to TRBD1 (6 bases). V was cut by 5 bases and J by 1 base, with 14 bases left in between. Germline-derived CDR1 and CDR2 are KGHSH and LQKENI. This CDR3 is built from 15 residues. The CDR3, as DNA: TGTGCCAGCTCAGCTCAGGGGCCCTCGAACACTGAAGCTTTCTTT. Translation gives CASSAQGPSNTEAFF.